This TCR beta chain is from a study of blood T cell repertoires in COVID-19. CDR3 length equals 15 residues. V shed 5 bases and J shed 4 bases, with 15 bases lying between them. Germline values: CDR1 MNHEY, CDR2 SVGAGI. Everyone who took part was roughly 18 to 89 years old, and they came from 24 US areas. Profiling relied on immunoSEQ multiplex PCR, and the TCRdb table lists in-frame clones only, not all of them. The sample records about 270,000 clones, more than 80% being singletons. V gene TRBV6-5 combines with J gene TRBJ1-5; weak D call: TRBD1 (6 bases). The specimen was PBMCs or T cells enriched from blood (not recorded which). This receptor was obtained from a young woman who had recovered from COVID-19. The CDR3 DNA reads TGTGCCAGCAGTAGCAGGGGTGAGGGGAATCAGCCCCAGCATTTT. Amino acid sequence: CASSSRGEGNQPQHF.